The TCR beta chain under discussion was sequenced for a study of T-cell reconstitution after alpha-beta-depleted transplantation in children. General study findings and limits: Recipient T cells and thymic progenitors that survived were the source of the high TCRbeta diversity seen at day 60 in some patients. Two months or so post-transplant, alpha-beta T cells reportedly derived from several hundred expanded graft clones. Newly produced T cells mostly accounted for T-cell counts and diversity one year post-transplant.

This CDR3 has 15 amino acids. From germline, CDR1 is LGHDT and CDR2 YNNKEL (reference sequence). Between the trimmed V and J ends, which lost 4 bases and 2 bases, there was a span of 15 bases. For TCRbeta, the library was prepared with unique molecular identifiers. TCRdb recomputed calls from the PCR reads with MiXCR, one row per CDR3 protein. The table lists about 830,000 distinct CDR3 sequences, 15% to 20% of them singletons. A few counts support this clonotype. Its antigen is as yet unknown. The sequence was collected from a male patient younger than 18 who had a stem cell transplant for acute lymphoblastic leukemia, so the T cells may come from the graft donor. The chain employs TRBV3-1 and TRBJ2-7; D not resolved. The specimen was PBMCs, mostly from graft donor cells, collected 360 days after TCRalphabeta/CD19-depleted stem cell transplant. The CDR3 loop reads CASSLPGTRPYEQYF. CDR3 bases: TGTGCCAGCAGCCTTCCCGGAACCCGTCCCTACGAGCAGTACTTC.